This T cell receptor beta chain derives from a study of OX40 agonist ivuxolimab in advanced cancers. Details on this clone: The same CDR3 also results from other DNA sequences found in this sample.

Germline assignment: CDR1 SGHRS and CDR2 YFSETQ. The CDR3 consists of 13 residues. V was clipped by 5 bases and J by 4 bases; unmatched bases: 5. Produced via immunoSEQ multiplex PCR; TCRdb's table is partial and in-frame only. The sample records around 70,000 clones, approximately 86% being singletons. The sequences come from CD4+ or CD8+ T cells sorted from blood, collected in a trial of the OX40 agonist ivuxolimab. This TCR was recovered from an adult with an advanced solid tumor such as melanoma, head and neck, liver or kidney cancer. The genes are TRBV5-1 and TRBJ1-2, with 7 bases aligning to TRBD1. The CDR3 spells CASSLDRAYGYTF. DNA of the CDR3: TGCGCCAGCAGTTTAGACAGGGCCTATGGCTACACCTTC.